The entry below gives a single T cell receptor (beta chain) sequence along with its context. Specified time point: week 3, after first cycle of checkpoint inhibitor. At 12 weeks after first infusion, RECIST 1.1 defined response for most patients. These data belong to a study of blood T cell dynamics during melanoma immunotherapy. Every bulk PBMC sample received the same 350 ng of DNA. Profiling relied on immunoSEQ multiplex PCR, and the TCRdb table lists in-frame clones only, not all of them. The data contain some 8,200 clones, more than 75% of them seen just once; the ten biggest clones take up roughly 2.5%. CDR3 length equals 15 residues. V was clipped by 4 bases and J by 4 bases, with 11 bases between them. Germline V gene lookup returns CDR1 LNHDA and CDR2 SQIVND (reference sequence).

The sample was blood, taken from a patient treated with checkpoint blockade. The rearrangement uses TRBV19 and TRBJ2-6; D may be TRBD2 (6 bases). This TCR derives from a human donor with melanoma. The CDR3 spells CASSNRGSGANVLTF. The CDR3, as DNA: TGTGCCAGTAGTAATCGGGGGTCCGGGGCCAACGTCCTGACTTTC.